The 2 T cell receptor beta chains below all came from one sample that was sequenced in a study of T cells in Graves' hyperthyroidism and ophthalmopathy. Amplification targeted TCR beta CDR3 regions from RNA transcripts. Researchers ran a first-round RT-PCR on the TCR CDR3 using the HTBI primer set. TCRdb called the multiplex PCR reads again in MiXCR, with one record for every CDR3 protein. The sample consists of approximately 25,000 distinct CDR3 sequences, roughly 46% of them appearing once. Material: blood. These receptor sequences come from a woman aged 25 to 45 with Graves' hyperthyroidism.

This chain connects TRBV29-1 to TRBJ2-5; 12 positions match TRBD2. V lost 8 bases to trimming and J lost 3 bases; unmatched junction nucleotides: 7. Per germline, CDR1 SQVTM and CDR2 ANQGSEA. CDR3 size: 14 residues. CDR3 DNA: TGCAGCACCTGGACTAGCGGGGCCAAAGAGACCCAGTACTTC. This translates into CSTWTSGAKETQYF.

This clonotype was counted many times. CDR3 residues: CASSLRQGFQETQYF. The CDR3 coding sequence is TGTGCCAGCAGCCTCCGACAGGGATTCCAAGAGACCCAGTACTTC. The V gene is TRBV3-1, the J gene TRBJ2-5; TRBD1 agrees at 7 bases. Germline CDR1 LGHDT, CDR2 YNNKEL (reference sequence). The CDR3 is 15 residues long. Germline trimming cut 4 bases from V and 1 base from J; bases unmatched to any gene: 6.